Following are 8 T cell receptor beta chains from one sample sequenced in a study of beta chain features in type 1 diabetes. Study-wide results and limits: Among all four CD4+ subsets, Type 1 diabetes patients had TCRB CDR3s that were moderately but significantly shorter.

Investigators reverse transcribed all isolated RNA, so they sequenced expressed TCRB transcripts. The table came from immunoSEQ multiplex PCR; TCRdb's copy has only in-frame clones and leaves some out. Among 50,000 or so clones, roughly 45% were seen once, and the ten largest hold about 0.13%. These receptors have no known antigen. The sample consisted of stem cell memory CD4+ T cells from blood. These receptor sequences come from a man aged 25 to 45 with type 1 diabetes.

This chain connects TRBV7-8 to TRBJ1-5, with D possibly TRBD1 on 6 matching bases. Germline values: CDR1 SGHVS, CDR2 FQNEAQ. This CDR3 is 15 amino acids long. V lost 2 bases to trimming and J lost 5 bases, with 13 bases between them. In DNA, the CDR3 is TGTGCCAGCAGCTTAAACAGGGAAAGATATCAGCCCCAGCATTTT. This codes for CASSLNRERYQPQHF.

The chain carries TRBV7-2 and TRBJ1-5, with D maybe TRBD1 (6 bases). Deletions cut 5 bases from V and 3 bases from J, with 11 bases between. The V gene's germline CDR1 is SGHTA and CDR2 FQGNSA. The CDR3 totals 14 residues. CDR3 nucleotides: TGTGCCAGCAGCAGGGGGACCATCAATCAGCCCCAGCATTTT. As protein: CASSRGTINQPQHF.

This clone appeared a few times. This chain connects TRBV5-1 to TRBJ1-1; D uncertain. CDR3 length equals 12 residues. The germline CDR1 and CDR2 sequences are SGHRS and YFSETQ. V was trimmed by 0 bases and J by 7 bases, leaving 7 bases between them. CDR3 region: CASSLGASEAFF. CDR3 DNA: TGCGCCAGCAGCTTGGGGGCGAGTGAAGCTTTCTTT.

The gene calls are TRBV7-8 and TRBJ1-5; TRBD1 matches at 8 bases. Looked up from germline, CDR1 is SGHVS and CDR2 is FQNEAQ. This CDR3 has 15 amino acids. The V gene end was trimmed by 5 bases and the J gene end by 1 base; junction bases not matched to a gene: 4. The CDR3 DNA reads TGTGCCAGCAGCCTAAGGGACAGGAGCAATCAGCCCCAGCATTTT. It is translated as CASSLRDRSNQPQHF.

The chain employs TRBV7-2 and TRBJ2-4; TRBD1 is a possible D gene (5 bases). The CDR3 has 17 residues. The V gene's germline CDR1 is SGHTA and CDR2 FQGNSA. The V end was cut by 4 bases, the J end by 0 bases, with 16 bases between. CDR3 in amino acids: CASSSPRGARAKNIQYF. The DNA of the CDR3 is TGTGCCAGCAGCTCTCCAAGGGGCGCACGAGCCAAAAACATTCAGTACTTC.

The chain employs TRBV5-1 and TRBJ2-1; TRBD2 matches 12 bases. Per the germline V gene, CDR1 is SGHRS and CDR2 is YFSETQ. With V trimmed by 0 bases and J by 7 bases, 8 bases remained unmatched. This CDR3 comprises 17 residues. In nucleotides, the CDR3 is TGCGCCAGCAGCTTGGGCCTGACTAGCGGGAGCCTGAATGAGCAGTTCTTC. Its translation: CASSLGLTSGSLNEQFF.

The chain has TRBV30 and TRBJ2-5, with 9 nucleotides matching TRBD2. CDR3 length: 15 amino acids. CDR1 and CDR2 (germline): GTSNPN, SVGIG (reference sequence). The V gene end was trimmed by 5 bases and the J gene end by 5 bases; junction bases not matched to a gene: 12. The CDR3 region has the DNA TGTGCCTGGGCCGGGGCTAGCGGGGCGAGGGAGACCCAGTACTTC. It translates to CAWAGASGARETQYF.

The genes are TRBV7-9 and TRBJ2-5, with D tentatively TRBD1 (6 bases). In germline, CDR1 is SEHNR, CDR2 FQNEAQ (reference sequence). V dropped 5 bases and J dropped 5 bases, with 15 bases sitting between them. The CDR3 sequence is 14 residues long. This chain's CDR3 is CASSSRGSGETQYF. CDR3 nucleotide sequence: TGTGCCAGCAGCAGCAGGGGTTCAGGGGAGACCCAGTACTTC.